This TCR beta chain was sequenced for a study of blood T cell repertoires in COVID-19. The wider study: Collection of acute and convalescent COVID-19 samples took place in the United States, Italy and Spain. Sample material is recorded as cDNA or gDNA derived from T cells, B-cell-depleted T cells, or PBMCs.

Authors' methods: Estimation of nucleated cell counts relied on the amplification of reference gene primers. Assay used: immunoSEQ multiplex PCR; TCRdb lists only in-frame clones, some missing. The V and J calls and clone size come from that table; D and trimming were worked out from the DNA. Of about 200,000 clones listed, 70% to 80% are singletons. During active infection, Seattle patients enrolled and were then monitored through disease. The CDR3 length is 16 residues. Per the germline V gene, CDR1 is SGHVS and CDR2 is FQNEAQ. V lost 2 bases to trimming and J lost 4 bases, with 14 bases between them.

The sequencing input was peripheral blood. This receptor was obtained from a woman between 40 and 50 years old with COVID-19, enrolled during active disease. The chain uses TRBV7-8 and TRBJ2-2; no clear D gene. CDR3: CASSLPAQRFTGELFF. Here the CDR3 DNA reads TGTGCCAGCAGCTTACCCGCCCAGAGGTTCACCGGGGAGCTGTTTTTT.